This T cell receptor beta chain was identified during a study of chemoradiotherapy in HPV16-positive cancers. At the level of the study: Candidate HPV-specific T-cell clones and common TCR motifs came from functional assays in a couple of HPV16-positive patients. Whole-study findings and limits: HPV-specific T cells were functionally defined from only two HPV16-positive patients. HPV-responsive T-cell expansion during chemoradiotherapy was linked to improved recurrence-free survival in HPV16-positive patients. During treatment, candidate HPV-specific clones and E7-related motifs expanded in tumor.

In this sample, this clone turned up a few times. The antigen is unknown. Germline CDR1 MNHNS, CDR2 SASEGT. The CDR3 has 16 residues. The trim removed 2 bases at V and 3 bases at J, leaving 10 bases unmatched. Method: immunoSEQ multiplex PCR; TCRdb's copy keeps in-frame clones and lacks some. The repertoire holds about 12,000 clones, with more than 75% as singletons. The source is a human donor with HPV-associated anogenital cancer. This sample was obtained from a patient who underwent chemoradiotherapy. The chain combines TRBV6-1 with TRBJ2-7; TRBD1 aligns across 7 bases. Written as DNA, the CDR3 is TGTGCCAGCAGTGAAAGGTTTGGGACAGCCTTCTACGAGCAGTACTTC. Its translation is CASSERFGTAFYEQYF.